Only a few counts were recorded for the clone carrying this TCR beta chain. V lost 2 bases to trimming and J lost 4 bases; unmatched junction nucleotides: 13. This CDR3 contains 19 residues. Germline V CDR1 and CDR2: MNHNY, SVGAGI (reference sequence). This record comes from a study of T cells after yellow fever vaccination. TCRdb used MiXCR to reprocess the 5' RACE reads, holding one entry per CDR3 protein. This sample has approximately 160,000 distinct CDR3 sequences, with around 9.7% found just once. The material sequenced was CD8+ T cells sorted from PBMCs, taken 45 days after the yellow fever booster vaccination. The rearrangement uses TRBV6-6 and TRBJ2-2, with 10 bases matching TRBD1. The receptor was derived from a man aged 18 to 29 who received the YFV17D yellow fever vaccine. The CDR3 coding sequence is TGTGCCAGCAGTTACAAAACCGGGACAGGGGATTTCTCCACCGGGGAGCTGTTTTTT. The encoded protein is CASSYKTGTGDFSTGELFF.